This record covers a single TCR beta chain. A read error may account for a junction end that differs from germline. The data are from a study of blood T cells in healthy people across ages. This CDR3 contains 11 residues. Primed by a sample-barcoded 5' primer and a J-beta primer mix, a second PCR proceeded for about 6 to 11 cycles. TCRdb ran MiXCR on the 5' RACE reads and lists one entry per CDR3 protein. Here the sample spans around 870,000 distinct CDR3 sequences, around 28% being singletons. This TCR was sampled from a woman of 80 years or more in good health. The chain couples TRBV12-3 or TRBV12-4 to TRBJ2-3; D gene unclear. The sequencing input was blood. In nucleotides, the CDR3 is TGTGCCAGCAGTGTAGCTGATACGGAGTATTTT. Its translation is CASSVADTEYF.